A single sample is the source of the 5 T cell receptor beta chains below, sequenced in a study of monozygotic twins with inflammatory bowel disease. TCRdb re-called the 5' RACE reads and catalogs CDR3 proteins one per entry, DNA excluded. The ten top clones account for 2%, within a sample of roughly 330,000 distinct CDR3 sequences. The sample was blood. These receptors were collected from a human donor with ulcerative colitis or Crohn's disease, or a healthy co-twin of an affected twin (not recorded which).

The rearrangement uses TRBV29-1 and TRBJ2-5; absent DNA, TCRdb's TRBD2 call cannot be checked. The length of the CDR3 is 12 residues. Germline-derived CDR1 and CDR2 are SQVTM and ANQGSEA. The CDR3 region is CSFELVRETQYF.

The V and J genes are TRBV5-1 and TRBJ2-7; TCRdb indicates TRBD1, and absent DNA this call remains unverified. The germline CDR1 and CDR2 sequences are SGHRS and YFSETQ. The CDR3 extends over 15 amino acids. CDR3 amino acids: CASSGTSSGGAEQYF.

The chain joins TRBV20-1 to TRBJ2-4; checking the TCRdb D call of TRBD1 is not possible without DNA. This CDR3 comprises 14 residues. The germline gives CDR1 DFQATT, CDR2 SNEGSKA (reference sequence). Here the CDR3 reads CSAYRDPAKNIQYF.

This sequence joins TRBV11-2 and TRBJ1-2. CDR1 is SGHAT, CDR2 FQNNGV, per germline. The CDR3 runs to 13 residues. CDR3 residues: CASSDSTGYGYTF.

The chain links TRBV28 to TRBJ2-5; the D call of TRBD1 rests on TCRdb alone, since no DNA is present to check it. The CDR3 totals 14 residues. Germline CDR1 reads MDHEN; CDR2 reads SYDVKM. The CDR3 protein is CASSPGTASKTQYF.